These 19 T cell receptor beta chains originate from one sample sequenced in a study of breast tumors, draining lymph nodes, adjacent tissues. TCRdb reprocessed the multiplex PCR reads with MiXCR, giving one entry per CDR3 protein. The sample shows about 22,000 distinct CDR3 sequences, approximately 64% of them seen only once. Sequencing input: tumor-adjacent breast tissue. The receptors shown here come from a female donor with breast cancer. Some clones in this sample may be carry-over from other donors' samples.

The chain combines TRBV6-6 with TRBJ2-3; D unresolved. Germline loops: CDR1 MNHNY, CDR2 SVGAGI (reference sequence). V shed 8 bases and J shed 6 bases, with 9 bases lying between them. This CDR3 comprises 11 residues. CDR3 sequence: CASRTFDTQYF. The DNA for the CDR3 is TGTGCCAGCCGGACCTTTGATACGCAGTATTTT.

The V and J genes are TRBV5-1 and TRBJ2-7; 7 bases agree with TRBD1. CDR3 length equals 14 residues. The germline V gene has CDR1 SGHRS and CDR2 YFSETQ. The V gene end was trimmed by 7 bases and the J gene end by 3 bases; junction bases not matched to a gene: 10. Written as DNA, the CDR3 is TGCGCCAGCTCTACTCAAGGGACAGTCTACGAGCAGTACTTC. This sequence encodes CASSTQGTVYEQYF.

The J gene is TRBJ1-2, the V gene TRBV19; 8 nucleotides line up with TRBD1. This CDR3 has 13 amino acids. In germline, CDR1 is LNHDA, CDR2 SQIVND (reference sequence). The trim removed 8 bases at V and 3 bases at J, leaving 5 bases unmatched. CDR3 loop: CASGQGLYYGYTF. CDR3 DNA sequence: TGTGCCAGTGGACAGGGTTTATACTATGGCTACACCTTC.

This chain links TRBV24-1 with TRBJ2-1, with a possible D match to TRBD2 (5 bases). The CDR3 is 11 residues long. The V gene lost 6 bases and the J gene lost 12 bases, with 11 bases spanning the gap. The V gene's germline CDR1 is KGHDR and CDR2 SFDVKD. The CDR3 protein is CATSTGIGQFF. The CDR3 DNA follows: TGTGCCACCAGTACGGGAATTGGGCAGTTCTTC.

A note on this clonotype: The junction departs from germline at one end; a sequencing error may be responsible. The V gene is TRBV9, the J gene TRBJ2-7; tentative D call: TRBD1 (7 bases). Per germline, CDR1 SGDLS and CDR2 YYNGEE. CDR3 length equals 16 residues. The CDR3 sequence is CASSLGAAGGTYEQYF. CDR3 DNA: TGCGCCAGCAGCTTGGGAGCGGCAGGGGGGACCTACGAGCAGTACTTC.

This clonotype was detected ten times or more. CDR3 loop: CASSQEGIAGAGELFF. The CDR3 DNA sequence: TGTGCCAGCAGCCAGGAGGGAATAGCGGGGGCCGGGGAGCTGTTTTTT. This sequence joins TRBV5-5 and TRBJ2-2; 9 bases line up with TRBD2. This CDR3 has 16 residues. Germline V gene data show CDR1 as SGHKS and CDR2 as YYEKEE (reference sequence). V dropped 4 bases and J dropped 6; count of bases not matched to a gene: 10.

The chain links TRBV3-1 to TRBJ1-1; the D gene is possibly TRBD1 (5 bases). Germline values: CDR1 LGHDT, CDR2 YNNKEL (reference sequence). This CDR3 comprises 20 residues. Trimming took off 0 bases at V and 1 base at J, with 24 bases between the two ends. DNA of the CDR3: TGTGCCAGCAGCCAAGAAAGGTTAAGTGAGGGACTTCTCCCGAACACTGAAGCTTTCTTT. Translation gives CASSQERLSEGLLPNTEAFF.

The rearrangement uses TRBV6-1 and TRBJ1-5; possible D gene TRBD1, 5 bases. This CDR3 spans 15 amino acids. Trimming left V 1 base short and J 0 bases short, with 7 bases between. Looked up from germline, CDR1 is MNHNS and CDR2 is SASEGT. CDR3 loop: CASSEGQNSNQPQHF. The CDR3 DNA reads TGTGCCAGCAGTGAAGGACAGAATAGCAATCAGCCCCAGCATTTT.

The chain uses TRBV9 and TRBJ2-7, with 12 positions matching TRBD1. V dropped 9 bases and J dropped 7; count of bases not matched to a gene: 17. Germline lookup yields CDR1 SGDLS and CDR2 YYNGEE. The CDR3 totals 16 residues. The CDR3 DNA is TGTGCCATCAATGATCCCGGGGACAGGGGGCTGGTGGAGCAGTACTTC. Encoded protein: CAINDPGDRGLVEQYF.

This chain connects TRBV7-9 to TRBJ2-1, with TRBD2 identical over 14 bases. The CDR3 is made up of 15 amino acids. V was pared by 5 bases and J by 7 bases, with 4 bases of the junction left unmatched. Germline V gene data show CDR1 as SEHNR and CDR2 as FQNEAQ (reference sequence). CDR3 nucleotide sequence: TGTGCCAGCAGCGGACTAGCGGGGGGTAGTAATGAGCAGTTCTTC. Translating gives CASSGLAGGSNEQFF. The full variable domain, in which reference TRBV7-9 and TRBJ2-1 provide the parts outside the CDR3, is DTGVSQNPRHKITKRGQNVTFRCDPISEHNRLYWYRQTLGQGPEFLTYFQNEAQLEKSRLLSDRFSAERPKGSFSTLEIQRTEQGDSAMYLCASSGLAGGSNEQFFGPGTRLTVL.

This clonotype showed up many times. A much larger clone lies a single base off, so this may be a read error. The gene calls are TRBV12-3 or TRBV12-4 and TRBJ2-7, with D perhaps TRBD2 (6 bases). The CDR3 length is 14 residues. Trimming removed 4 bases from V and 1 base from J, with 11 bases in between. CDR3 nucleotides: TGTGCCAGCAGTTGCGGGGCTCGGTCCTACGAGCAGTACTTC. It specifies CASSCGARSYEQYF.

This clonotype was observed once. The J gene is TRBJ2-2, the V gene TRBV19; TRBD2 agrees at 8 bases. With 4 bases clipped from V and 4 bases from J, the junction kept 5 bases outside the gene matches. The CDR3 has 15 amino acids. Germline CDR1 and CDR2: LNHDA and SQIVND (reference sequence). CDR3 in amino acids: CASSRAGATTGELFF. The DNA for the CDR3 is TGTGCCAGTAGTAGAGCGGGAGCGACCACCGGGGAGCTGTTTTTT.

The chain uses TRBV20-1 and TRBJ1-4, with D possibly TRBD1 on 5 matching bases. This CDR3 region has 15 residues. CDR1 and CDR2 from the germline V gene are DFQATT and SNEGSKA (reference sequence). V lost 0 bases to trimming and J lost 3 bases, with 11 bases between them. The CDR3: CSARDRRQSNEKLFF. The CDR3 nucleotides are TGCAGTGCTAGAGATAGGAGACAGTCTAATGAAAAACTGTTTTTT.

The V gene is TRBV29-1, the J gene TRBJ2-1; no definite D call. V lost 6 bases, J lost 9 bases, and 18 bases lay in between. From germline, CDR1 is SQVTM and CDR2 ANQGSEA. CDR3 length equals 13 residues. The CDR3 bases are TGCAGCGTCAGACTGCATTTAACCGGTGAGCAGTTCTTC. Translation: CSVRLHLTGEQFF.

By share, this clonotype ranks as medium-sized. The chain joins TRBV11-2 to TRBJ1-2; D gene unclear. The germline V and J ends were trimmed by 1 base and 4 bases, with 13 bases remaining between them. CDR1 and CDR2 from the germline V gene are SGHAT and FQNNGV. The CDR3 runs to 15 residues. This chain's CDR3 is CASSLAAGPSYGYTF. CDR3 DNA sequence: TGTGCCAGCAGCTTAGCCGCCGGGCCCAGCTATGGCTACACCTTC.

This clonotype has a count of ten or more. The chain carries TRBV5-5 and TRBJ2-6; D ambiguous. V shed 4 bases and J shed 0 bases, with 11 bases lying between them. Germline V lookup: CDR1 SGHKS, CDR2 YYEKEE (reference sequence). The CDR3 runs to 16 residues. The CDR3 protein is CASSPPRLSGANVLTF. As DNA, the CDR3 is TGTGCCAGCAGCCCTCCGCGGCTCTCTGGGGCCAACGTCCTGACTTTC.

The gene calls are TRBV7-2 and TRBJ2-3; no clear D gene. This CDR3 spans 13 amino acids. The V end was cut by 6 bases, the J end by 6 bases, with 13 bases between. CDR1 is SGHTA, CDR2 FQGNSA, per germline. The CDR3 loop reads CASSRAKRDTQYF. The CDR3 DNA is TGTGCCAGCAGTCGGGCAAAGAGGGATACGCAGTATTTT.

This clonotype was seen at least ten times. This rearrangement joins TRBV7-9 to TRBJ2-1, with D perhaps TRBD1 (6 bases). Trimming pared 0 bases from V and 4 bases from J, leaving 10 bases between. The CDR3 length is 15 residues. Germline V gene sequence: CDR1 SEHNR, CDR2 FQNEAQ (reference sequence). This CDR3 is CASSLAMGAYNEQFF. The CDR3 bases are TGTGCCAGCAGCTTAGCGATGGGGGCGTACAATGAGCAGTTCTTC. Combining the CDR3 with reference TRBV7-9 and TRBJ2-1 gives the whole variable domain DTGVSQNPRHKITKRGQNVTFRCDPISEHNRLYWYRQTLGQGPEFLTYFQNEAQLEKSRLLSDRFSAERPKGSFSTLEIQRTEQGDSAMYLCASSLAMGAYNEQFFGPGTRLTVL.

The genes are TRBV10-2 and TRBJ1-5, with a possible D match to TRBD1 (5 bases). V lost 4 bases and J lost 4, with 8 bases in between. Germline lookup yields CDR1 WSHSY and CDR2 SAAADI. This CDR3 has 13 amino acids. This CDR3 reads CASSVNRNQPQHF. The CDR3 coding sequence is TGCGCCAGCAGTGTTAACAGGAATCAGCCCCAGCATTTT.